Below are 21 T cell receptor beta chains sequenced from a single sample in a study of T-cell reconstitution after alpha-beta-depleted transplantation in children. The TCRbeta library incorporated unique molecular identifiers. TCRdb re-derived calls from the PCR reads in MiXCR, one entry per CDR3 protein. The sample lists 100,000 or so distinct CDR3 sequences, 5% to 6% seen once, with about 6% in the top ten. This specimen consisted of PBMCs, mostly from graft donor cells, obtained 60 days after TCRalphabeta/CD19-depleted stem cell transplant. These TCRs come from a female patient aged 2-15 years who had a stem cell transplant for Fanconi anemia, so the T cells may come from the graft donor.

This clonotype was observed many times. CDR3 nucleotide sequence: TGTGCCAGCAGCTTATCCCGGACAGCTATGAACACTGAAGCTTTCTTT. It codes for CASSLSRTAMNTEAFF. The chain employs TRBV11-1 and TRBJ1-1, with a tentative D call TRBD1 (6 bases). Trimming took 2 bases from V and 0 from J, leaving 13 bases between them. The CDR3 has 16 residues. CDR1 and CDR2 from the germline V gene are SGHAT and FQDESV (reference sequence). Supplemented by reference TRBV11-1 and TRBJ1-1, the full variable domain reads EAEVAQSPRYKITEKSQAVAFWCDPISGHATLYWYRQILGQGPELLVQFQDESVVDDSQLPKDRFSAERLKGVDSTLKIQPAELGDSAMYLCASSLSRTAMNTEAFFGQGTRLTVV.

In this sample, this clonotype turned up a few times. CDR3 nucleotide sequence: TGCGCCAGCAGTGCCCAACTAGCGGTCGGTCGGCAGTACTTC. It codes for CASSAQLAVGRQYF. The chain is built from TRBV10-1 and TRBJ2-7; TRBD2 matches at 8 bases. The V segment lost 4 bases and the J segment 9 bases; nucleotides outside the gene matches: 11. The CDR3 spans 14 residues. Germline V gene data show CDR1 as WNHNN and CDR2 as SYGVQD (reference sequence).

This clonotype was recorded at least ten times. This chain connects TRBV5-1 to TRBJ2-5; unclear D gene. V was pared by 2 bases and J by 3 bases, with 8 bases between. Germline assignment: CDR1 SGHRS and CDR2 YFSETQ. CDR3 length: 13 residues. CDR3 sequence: CASSLWTEETQYF. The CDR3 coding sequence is TGCGCCAGCAGCTTATGGACGGAAGAGACCCAGTACTTC.

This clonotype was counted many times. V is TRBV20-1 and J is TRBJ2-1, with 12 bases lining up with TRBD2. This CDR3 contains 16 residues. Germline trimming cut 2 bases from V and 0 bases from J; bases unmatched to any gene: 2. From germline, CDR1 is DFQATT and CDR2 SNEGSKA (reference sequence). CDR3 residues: CSARMTSGGSYNEQFF. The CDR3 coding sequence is TGCAGTGCTAGAATGACTAGCGGGGGCTCCTACAATGAGCAGTTCTTC.

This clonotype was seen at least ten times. In DNA, the CDR3 is TGTGCCAGCAGTTTAGGGGCTCTAGCGGGAGGAAGGCAAGAGACCCAGTACTTC. Translation: CASSLGALAGGRQETQYF. The chain recombines TRBV28 with TRBJ2-5; TRBD2 agrees at 11 bases. CDR3 size: 18 residues. The V gene end was trimmed by 2 bases and the J gene end by 2 bases; junction bases not matched to a gene: 10. CDR1 is MDHEN and CDR2 is SYDVKM in the germline V gene. Supplemented by reference TRBV28 and TRBJ2-5, the full variable domain reads DVKVTQSSRYLVKRTGEKVFLECVQDMDHENMFWYRQDPGLGLRLIYFSYDVKMKEKGDIPEGYSVSREKKERFSLILESASTNQTSMYLCASSLGALAGGRQETQYFGPGTRLLVL.

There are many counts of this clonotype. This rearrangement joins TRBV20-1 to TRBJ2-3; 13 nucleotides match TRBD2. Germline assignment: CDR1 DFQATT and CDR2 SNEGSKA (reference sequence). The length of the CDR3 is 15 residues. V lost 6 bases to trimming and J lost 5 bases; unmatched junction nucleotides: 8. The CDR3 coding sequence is TGCAGTGCCGCACTAGCGGGGGGGCTTGGAGATACGCAGTATTTT. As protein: CSAALAGGLGDTQYF.

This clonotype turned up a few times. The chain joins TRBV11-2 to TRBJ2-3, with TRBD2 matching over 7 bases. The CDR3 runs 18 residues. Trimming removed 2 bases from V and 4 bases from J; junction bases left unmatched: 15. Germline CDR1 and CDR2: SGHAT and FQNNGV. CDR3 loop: CASSLWAAGREGADTQYF. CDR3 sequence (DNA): TGTGCCAGCAGCTTATGGGCGGCGGGCAGGGAGGGCGCAGATACGCAGTATTTT.

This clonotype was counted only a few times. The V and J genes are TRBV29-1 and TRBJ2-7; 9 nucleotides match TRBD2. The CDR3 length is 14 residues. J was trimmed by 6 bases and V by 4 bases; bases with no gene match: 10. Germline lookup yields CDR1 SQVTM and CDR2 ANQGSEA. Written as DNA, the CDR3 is TGCAGCGTTGGGTCCCAGACTAGCGGTACCGAGCAGTACTTC. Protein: CSVGSQTSGTEQYF.

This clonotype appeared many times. In DNA form, the CDR3 reads TGCGCCAGCAGCTTAACAGGGAGACAAGAGACCCAGTACTTC. It encodes CASSLTGRQETQYF. J is TRBJ2-5 and V is TRBV5-1; possibly TRBD1 for D (6 bases). The CDR3 totals 14 residues. V lost 2 bases to trimming and J lost 2 bases, with 10 bases between them. Germline values: CDR1 SGHRS, CDR2 YFSETQ. Looking up the rest from reference TRBV5-1 and TRBJ2-5 gives the full variable domain: KAGVTQTPRYLIKTRGQQVTLSCSPISGHRSVSWYQQTPGQGLQFLFEYFSETQRNKGNFPGRFSGRQFSNSRSEMNVSTLELGDSALYLCASSLTGRQETQYFGPGTRLLVL.

In DNA, the CDR3 is TGTGCCAGCAGCTTCGGGACACGATTCTACGAGCAGTACTTC. Amino acids: CASSFGTRFYEQYF. V is TRBV7-2 and J is TRBJ2-7; tentatively, D is TRBD1 (6 bases). Germline CDR1 SGHTA, CDR2 FQGNSA. The V gene lost 3 bases and the J gene lost 3 bases, with 12 bases spanning the gap. The CDR3 is 14 amino acids. The entire variable domain, with the rest obtained from reference TRBV7-2 and TRBJ2-7, is as follows: GAGVSQSPSNKVTEKGKDVELRCDPISGHTALYWYRQSLGQGLEFLIYFQGNSAPDKSGLPSDRFSAERTGGSVSTLTIQRTQQEDSAVYLCASSFGTRFYEQYFGPGTRLTVT.

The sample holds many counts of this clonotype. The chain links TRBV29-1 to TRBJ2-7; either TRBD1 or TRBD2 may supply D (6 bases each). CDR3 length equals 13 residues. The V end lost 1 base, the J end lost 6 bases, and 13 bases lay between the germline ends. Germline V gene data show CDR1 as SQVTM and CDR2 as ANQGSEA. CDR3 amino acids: CSVEGGAIGEQYF. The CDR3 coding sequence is TGCAGCGTTGAAGGGGGGGCAATAGGCGAGCAGTACTTC.

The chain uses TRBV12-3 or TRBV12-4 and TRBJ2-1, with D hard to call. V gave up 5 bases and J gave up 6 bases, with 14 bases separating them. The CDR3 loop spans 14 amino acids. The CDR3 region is CASSRTSTGNEQFF. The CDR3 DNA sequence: TGTGCCAGCAGTAGGACGTCGACGGGCAATGAGCAGTTCTTC.

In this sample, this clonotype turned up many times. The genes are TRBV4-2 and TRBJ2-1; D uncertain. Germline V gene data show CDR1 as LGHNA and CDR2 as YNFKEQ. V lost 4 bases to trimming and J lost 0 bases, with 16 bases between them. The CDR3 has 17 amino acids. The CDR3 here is CASSLGSFSSSYNEQFF. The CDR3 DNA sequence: TGTGCCAGCAGCCTCGGATCCTTTTCGAGCTCCTACAATGAGCAGTTCTTC.

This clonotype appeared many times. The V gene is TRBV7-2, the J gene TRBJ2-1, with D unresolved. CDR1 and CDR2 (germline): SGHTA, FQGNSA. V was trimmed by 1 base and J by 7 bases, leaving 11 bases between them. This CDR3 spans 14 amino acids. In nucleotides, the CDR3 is TGTGCCAGCAGCTTAGGCGGCGGAATGAATGAGCAGTTCTTC. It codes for CASSLGGGMNEQFF. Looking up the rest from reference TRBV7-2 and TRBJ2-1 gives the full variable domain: GAGVSQSPSNKVTEKGKDVELRCDPISGHTALYWYRQSLGQGLEFLIYFQGNSAPDKSGLPSDRFSAERTGGSVSTLTIQRTQQEDSAVYLCASSLGGGMNEQFFGPGTRLTVL.

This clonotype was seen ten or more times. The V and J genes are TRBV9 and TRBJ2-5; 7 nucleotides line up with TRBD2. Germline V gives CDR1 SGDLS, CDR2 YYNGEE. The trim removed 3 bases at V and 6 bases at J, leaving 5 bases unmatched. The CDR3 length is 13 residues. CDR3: CASSEGGVKTQYF. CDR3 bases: TGTGCCAGCAGCGAGGGAGGGGTGAAGACCCAGTACTTC.

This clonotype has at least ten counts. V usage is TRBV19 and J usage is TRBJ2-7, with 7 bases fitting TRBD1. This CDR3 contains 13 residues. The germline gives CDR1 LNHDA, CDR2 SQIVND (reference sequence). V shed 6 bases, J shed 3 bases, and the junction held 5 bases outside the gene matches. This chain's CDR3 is CASSPTGYYEQYF. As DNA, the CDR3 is TGTGCCAGTAGCCCGACAGGGTACTACGAGCAGTACTTC. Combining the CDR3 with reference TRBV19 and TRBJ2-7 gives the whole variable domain DGGITQSPKYLFRKEGQNVTLSCEQNLNHDAMYWYRQDPGQGLRLIYYSQIVNDFQKGDIAEGYSVSREKKESFPLTVTSAQKNPTAFYLCASSPTGYYEQYFGPGTRLTVT.

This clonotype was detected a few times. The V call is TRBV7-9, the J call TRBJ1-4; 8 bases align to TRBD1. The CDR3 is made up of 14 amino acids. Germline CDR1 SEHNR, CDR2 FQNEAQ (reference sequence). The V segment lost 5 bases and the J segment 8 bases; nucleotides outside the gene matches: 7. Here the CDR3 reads CASSPTGDKEKLFF. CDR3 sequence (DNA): TGTGCCAGCAGCCCGACAGGGGATAAGGAAAAACTGTTTTTT.

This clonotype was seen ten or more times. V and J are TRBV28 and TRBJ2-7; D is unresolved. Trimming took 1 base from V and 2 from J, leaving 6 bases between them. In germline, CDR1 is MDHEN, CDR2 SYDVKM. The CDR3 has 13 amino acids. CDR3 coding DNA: TGTGCCAGCAGTTTATCCAGAACCTACGAGCAGTACTTC. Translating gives CASSLSRTYEQYF.

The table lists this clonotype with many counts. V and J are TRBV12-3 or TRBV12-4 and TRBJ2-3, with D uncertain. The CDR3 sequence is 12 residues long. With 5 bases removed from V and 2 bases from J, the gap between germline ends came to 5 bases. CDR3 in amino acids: CASSPYTDTQYF. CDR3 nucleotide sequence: TGTGCCAGCAGTCCATACACAGATACGCAGTATTTT.

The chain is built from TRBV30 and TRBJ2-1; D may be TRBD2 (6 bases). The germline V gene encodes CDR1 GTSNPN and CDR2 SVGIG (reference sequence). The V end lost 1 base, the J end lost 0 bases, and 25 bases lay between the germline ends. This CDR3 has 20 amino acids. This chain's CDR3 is CAWSGDLTEARLGSYNEQFF. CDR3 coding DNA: TGTGCCTGGAGTGGGGACTTGACAGAGGCGAGGCTAGGCTCCTACAATGAGCAGTTCTTC.

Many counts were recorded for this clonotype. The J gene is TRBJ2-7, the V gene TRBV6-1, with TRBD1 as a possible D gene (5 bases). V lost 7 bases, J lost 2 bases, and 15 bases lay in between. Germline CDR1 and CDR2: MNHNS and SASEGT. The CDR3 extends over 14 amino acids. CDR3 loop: CASKLHRYTYEQYF. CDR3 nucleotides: TGTGCCAGCAAACTACACAGGTACACCTACGAGCAGTACTTC.